This T cell receptor (beta chain) came from a study of cytomegalovirus exposure and HLA in healthy donors. Study as a whole: As released early, the data held about 85 million unique TCRs from HLA-typed donors.

V lost 8 bases and J lost 7; bases outside the gene matches: 11. Germline CDR1 is MNHNS and CDR2 is SASEGT. The CDR3 length is 14 residues. Both 60 Vbeta primers and 13 Jbeta primers went into the PCR. Produced via immunoSEQ multiplex PCR; TCRdb's table is partial and in-frame only. The sample includes about 180,000 clones, about 80% of them seen just once. This TCR was recovered from a woman in her thirties or forties in good health and CMV-seronegative. The source material was PBMCs. The chain combines TRBV6-1 with TRBJ1-2; 9 bases map to TRBD1. CDR3 in amino acids: CASLPPGQGSGYTF. The CDR3 DNA reads as TGTGCCAGCTTACCTCCGGGACAGGGCTCTGGCTACACCTTC.